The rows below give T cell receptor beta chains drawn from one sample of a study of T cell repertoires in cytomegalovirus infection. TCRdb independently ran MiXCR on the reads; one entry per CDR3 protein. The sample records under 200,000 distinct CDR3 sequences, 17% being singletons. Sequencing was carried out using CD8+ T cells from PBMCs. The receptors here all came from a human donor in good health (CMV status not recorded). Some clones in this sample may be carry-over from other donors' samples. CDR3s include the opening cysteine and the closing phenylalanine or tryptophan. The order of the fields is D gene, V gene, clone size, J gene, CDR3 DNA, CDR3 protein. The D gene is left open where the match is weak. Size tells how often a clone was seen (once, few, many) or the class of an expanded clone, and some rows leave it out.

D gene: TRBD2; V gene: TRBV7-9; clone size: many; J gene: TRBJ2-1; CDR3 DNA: TGTGCCAGCAGACATCTTTCGAGACTAGCGGAAAATGAGCAGTTCTTC; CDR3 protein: CASRHLSRLAENEQFF
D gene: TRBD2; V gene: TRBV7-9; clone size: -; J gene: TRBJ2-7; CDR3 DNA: TGTGCCAGCAGCCCGACCGCTAGCGGGAGGGCGTACGAGCAGTACTTC; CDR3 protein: CASSPTASGRAYEQYF
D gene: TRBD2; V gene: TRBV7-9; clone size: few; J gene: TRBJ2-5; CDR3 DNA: TGTGCCAGCAGCCCCCGACTAGCAGACGACCAAGAGACCCAGTACTTC; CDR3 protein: CASSPRLADDQETQYF
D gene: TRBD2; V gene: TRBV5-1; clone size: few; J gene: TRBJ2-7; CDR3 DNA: TGCGCCAGCAGCTTGGCAGCGGGGGATTACGAGCAGTACTTC; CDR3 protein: CASSLAAGDYEQYF
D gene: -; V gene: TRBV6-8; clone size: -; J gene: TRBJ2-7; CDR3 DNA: TGTGCCAGCAGTAAATCGGGACCAAATCGCTACGAGCAGTACTTC; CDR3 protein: CASSKSGPNRYEQYF
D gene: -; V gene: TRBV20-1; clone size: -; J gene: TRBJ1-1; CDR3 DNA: TGCAGTGCTAGAGGAAATTGGAGGGGGGTGGACACTGAAGCTTTCTTT; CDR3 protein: CSARGNWRGVDTEAFF
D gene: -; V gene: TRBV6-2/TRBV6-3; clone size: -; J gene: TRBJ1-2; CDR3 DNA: TGTGCCAGCAGTTACGGACCCGATTATGGCTACACCTTC; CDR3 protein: CASSYGPDYGYTF
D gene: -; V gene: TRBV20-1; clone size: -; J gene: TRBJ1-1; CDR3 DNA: TGCAGCCTACCGGGGGCGGCTTTCTTT; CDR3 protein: CSLPGAAFF
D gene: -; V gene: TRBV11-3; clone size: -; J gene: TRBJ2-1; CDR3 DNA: TGTGCCAGCAGCCCCCAGGGTTCTGAGCAGTTCTTC; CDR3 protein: CASSPQGSEQFF
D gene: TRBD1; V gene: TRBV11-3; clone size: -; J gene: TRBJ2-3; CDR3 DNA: TGTGCCAGCAGTACAGGGACAGAAAGCAGAGATACGCAGTATTTT; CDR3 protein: CASSTGTESRDTQYF
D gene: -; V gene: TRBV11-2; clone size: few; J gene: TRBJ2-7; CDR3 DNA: TGTGCCAGCAGCGTCGACACAGAGATTTTCGACGAGCAGTACTTC; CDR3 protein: CASSVDTEIFDEQYF
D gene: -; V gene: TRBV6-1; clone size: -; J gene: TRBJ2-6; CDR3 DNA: TGTGCCAGCAGTGTTTTGGGGTTTGGGGCCAACGTCCTGACTTTC; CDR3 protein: CASSVLGFGANVLTF
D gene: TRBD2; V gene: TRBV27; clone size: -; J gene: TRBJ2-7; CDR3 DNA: TGTGCCAGCAGTGTAGCGGGGGCTACCTACGAGCAGTACTTC; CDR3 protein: CASSVAGATYEQYF
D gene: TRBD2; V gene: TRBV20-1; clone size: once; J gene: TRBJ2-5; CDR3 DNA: TGCAGTGCTCCTATCTTGGGGGGGGGAGAGACCCAGTACTTC; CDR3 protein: CSAPILGGGETQYF
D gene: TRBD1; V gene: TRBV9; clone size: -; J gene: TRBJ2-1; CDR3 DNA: TGTGCCAGCAGCCCCTGGGACAGTAACAATGAGCAGTTCTTC; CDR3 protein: CASSPWDSNNEQFF